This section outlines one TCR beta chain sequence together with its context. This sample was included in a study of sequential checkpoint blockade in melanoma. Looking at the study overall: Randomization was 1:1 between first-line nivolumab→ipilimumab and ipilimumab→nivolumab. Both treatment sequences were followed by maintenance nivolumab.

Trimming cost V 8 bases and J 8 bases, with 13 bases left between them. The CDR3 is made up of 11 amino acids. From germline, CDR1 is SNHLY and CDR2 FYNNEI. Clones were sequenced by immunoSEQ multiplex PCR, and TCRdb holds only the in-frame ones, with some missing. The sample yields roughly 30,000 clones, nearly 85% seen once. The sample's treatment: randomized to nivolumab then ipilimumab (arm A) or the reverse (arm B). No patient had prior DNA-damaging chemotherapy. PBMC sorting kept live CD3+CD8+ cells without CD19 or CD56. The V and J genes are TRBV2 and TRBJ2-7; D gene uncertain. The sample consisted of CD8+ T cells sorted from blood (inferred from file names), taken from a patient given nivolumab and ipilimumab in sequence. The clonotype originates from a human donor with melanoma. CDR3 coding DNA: TGTGCCAGCCCTGGGTCTGACAAGCAGTACTTC. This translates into CASPGSDKQYF.